These 21 T cell receptor beta chains were sequenced from one sample in a study of T cells in Graves' hyperthyroidism and ophthalmopathy. Template material for amplifying TCR beta CDR3 regions consisted of RNA transcripts. The study used the HTBI primer set for a first-round RT-PCR of the TCR CDR3. MiXCR was run by TCRdb on the multiplex PCR reads, yielding one entry per CDR3 protein. The table lists 650,000 to 750,000 distinct CDR3 sequences, 13% to 15% of them singletons. Sample: blood. The receptor set was obtained from a woman younger than 30 with Graves' hyperthyroidism.

The sample holds a few counts of this clonotype. The chain recombines TRBV7-2 with TRBJ2-1; 11 nucleotides match TRBD1. The germline V gene has CDR1 SGHTA and CDR2 FQGNSA. The J segment lost 10 bases and the V segment lost 2 bases, leaving 4 bases of the junction unmatched. The CDR3 covers 14 residues. In DNA, the CDR3 is TGTGCCAGCAGCTTATCCGGGACAGGGGGAGAGCAGTTCTTC. Amino acids: CASSLSGTGGEQFF.

This clonotype has ten or more counts. V gene TRBV11-2 combines with J gene TRBJ2-3, with D hard to call. The CDR3 loop spans 12 amino acids. V lost 6 bases, J lost 6 bases, and 10 bases lay in between. Germline V gene lookup returns CDR1 SGHAT and CDR2 FQNNGV. The CDR3 coding sequence is TGTGCCAGCAGTCTCGGGCGGGATACGCAGTATTTT. Protein sequence: CASSLGRDTQYF.

The J gene is TRBJ1-4, the V gene TRBV16, with 8 nucleotides matching TRBD1. The CDR3 consists of 17 residues. The V and J ends lost 0 bases and 2 bases, in that order; junction bases with no gene match: 5. CDR1 is KGHSY, CDR2 FQNENV, per germline. CDR3 residues: CASSQSVRGRTNEKLFF. The CDR3 coding sequence is TGTGCCAGCAGCCAATCCGTCAGGGGGCGGACTAATGAAAAACTGTTTTTT. Drawing the rest from reference TRBV16 and TRBJ1-4, the complete variable domain is GEEVAQTPKHLVRGEGQKAKLYCAPIKGHSYVFWYQQVLKNEFKFLISFQNENVFDETGMPKERFSAKCLPNSPCSLEIQATKLEDSAVYFCASSQSVRGRTNEKLFFGSGTQLSVL.

This clonotype was observed a handful of times. The chain has TRBV7-9 and TRBJ2-7, with D uncertain. The germline CDR1 and CDR2 sequences are SEHNR and FQNEAQ (reference sequence). Trimming shortened V by 3 bases and J by 6 bases, and 9 bases separated the two germline ends. The CDR3 extends over 12 amino acids. The CDR3 DNA reads as TGTGCCAGCAGCTTTGGGCGGAGCGAGCAGTACTTC. Translated, it gives CASSFGRSEQYF. The variable domain in full, completed from reference TRBV7-9 and TRBJ2-7, reads DTGVSQNPRHKITKRGQNVTFRCDPISEHNRLYWYRQTLGQGPEFLTYFQNEAQLEKSRLLSDRFSAERPKGSFSTLEIQRTEQGDSAMYLCASSFGRSEQYFGPGTRLTVT.

For this clonotype: The conserved phenylalanine or tryptophan normally closing the CDR3 is absent here, so this likely arose from a read error. The chain combines TRBV7-2 with TRBJ2-3; 13 bases are shared with TRBD2. V was pared by 5 bases and J by 6 bases, with 8 bases of the junction left unmatched. The CDR3 is 16 residues long. The germline V gene encodes CDR1 SGHTA and CDR2 FQGNSA. For the CDR3, the DNA is TGTGCCAGCAGCCGCGGACTAGCGGGAGTTCGGGATACGCAGTATTCT. It specifies CASSRGLAGVRDTQYS.

This clonotype was counted ten times or more. This chain joins TRBV6-1 and TRBJ2-3; 10 bases line up with TRBD2. The CDR3 has 19 amino acids. Germline V gene data show CDR1 as MNHNS and CDR2 as SASEGT. After removal of 5 bases from V and 3 bases from J, the junction contained 17 bases not matched to a gene. As DNA, the CDR3 is TGTGCCAGCAGTCACCGAGGTAGCGGGAGGAGAAGTGTTACAGATACGCAGTATTTT. This encodes CASSHRGSGRRSVTDTQYF.

The sample holds many counts of this clonotype. J is TRBJ2-7 and V is TRBV7-2; D is unresolved. The CDR3 is made up of 15 amino acids. CDR1 SGHTA and CDR2 FQGNSA come from the germline V gene. V was trimmed by 5 bases and J by 0 bases, leaving 14 bases between them. Here the CDR3 DNA reads TGTGCCAGCAGCGCGCAATTAGTCAGCTCCTACGAGCAGTACTTC. This encodes CASSAQLVSSYEQYF. Drawing the rest from reference TRBV7-2 and TRBJ2-7, the complete variable domain is GAGVSQSPSNKVTEKGKDVELRCDPISGHTALYWYRQSLGQGLEFLIYFQGNSAPDKSGLPSDRFSAERTGGSVSTLTIQRTQQEDSAVYLCASSAQLVSSYEQYFGPGTRLTVT.

This clonotype was counted between two and nine times. The V and J genes are TRBV19 and TRBJ2-1; possibly TRBD2 for D (5 bases). V shed 3 bases and J shed 7 bases, with 16 bases lying between them. The CDR3 is made up of 15 amino acids. Germline CDR1 is LNHDA and CDR2 is SQIVND (reference sequence). CDR3 sequence reads: CASSIGRGLLNEQFF. DNA for the CDR3: TGTGCCAGTAGTATTGGACGAGGACTCTTAAATGAGCAGTTCTTC.

In its sample, this clonotype was seen a few times. The CDR3 here is CASSMNLAGVSEQFF. In DNA, the CDR3 is TGTGCCAGTAGTATGAACCTAGCGGGAGTAAGTGAGCAGTTCTTC. The V gene is TRBV19, the J gene TRBJ2-1; 10 bases agree with TRBD2. The V segment lost 3 bases and the J segment 9 bases; nucleotides outside the gene matches: 8. This CDR3 has 15 amino acids. Per germline, CDR1 LNHDA and CDR2 SQIVND (reference sequence).

This clonotype was seen repeatedly, ten times or more. The rearrangement links TRBV27 to TRBJ2-2, with 7 nucleotides matching TRBD1. The CDR3 is 15 residues long. The germline gives CDR1 MNHEY, CDR2 SMNVEV (reference sequence). J gave up 1 base and V 5 bases, and 4 bases lay outside the gene matches. The CDR3 DNA reads as TGTGCCAGCAGTCCATGGACAGGGAACACCGGGGAGCTGTTTTTT. Residues: CASSPWTGNTGELFF.

The chain joins TRBV5-4 to TRBJ2-7; 7 positions agree with TRBD2. Germline V gene data show CDR1 as SGHNT and CDR2 as YYREEE (reference sequence). Germline trimming cut 3 bases from V and 7 bases from J; bases unmatched to any gene: 7. The CDR3 is made up of 13 amino acids. The CDR3 is CASSWAGVEEQYF. The CDR3 DNA reads TGTGCCAGCAGCTGGGCGGGAGTAGAAGAGCAGTACTTC.

The CDR3 sequence: CASSAQGLAGVYNEQFF. CDR3 nucleotides: TGTGCCAGCAGCGCACAAGGACTAGCGGGAGTTTACAATGAGCAGTTCTTC. J is TRBJ2-1 and V is TRBV3-1; 13 nucleotides agree with TRBD2. The CDR3 is 17 residues long. Losses at the gene ends were 5 bases for V and 4 bases for J; bases not matched to a gene: 8. Germline lookup yields CDR1 LGHDT and CDR2 YNNKEL (reference sequence).

With respect to this clonotype: This may be a read error: a much more frequent sequence differs by one nucleotide. The chain has TRBV7-3 and TRBJ2-4; possibly TRBD2 for D (6 bases). With 1 base removed from V and 9 bases from J, the gap between germline ends came to 10 bases. Per the germline V gene, CDR1 is SGHTA and CDR2 is FQGTGA. The CDR3 contains 13 residues. The chain's CDR3 is CASSLSDGGIQYF. DNA for the CDR3: TGTGCCAGCAGCTTAAGCGACGGGGGCATTCAGTACTTC.

This clonotype was seen repeatedly, ten times or more. This sequence joins TRBV12-3 or TRBV12-4 and TRBJ2-5; D is possibly TRBD1 or TRBD2 (5 bases each). CDR3 length: 13 residues. The germline V and J ends were trimmed by 3 bases and 5 bases, with 10 bases remaining between them. CDR3 protein: CASSLRGAETQYF. As DNA, the CDR3 is TGTGCCAGCAGTTTGAGGGGAGCCGAGACCCAGTACTTC.

The rearrangement links TRBV20-1 to TRBJ1-1, with D tentatively TRBD1 (6 bases). The CDR3 has 16 amino acids. V dropped 1 base and J dropped 0 bases, with 15 bases sitting between them. Looked up from germline, CDR1 is DFQATT and CDR2 is SNEGSKA (reference sequence). The chain's CDR3 is CSARVVGGQMNTEAFF. CDR3 coding DNA: TGCAGTGCTAGAGTCGTCGGTGGACAGATGAACACTGAAGCTTTCTTT.

This clonotype was picked up many times. The rearrangement links TRBV30 to TRBJ1-1, with a tentative D call TRBD1 (6 bases). The CDR3 is 13 residues long. Germline CDR1 reads GTSNPN; CDR2 reads SVGIG (reference sequence). The germline V and J ends were trimmed by 0 bases and 6 bases, with 11 bases remaining between them. The CDR3 region is CAWSVPGDAEAFF. For the CDR3, the DNA is TGTGCCTGGAGTGTCCCAGGGGACGCTGAAGCTTTCTTT. The entire variable domain, with the rest obtained from reference TRBV30 and TRBJ1-1, is as follows: SQTIHQWPATLVQPVGSPLSLECTVEGTSNPNLYWYRQAAGRGLQLLFYSVGIGQISSEVPQNLSASRPQDRQFILSSKKLLLSDSGFYLCAWSVPGDAEAFFGQGTRLTVV.

Ten or more counts support this clonotype. The chain joins TRBV7-9 to TRBJ2-5; tentatively, D is TRBD2 (6 bases). The CDR3 covers 15 residues. The germline CDR1 and CDR2 sequences are SEHNR and FQNEAQ (reference sequence). V was clipped by 4 bases and J by 5 bases, with 17 bases between them. CDR3 loop: CASSSKALAWETQYF. In nucleotides, the CDR3 is TGTGCCAGCAGCTCGAAAGCGCTAGCGTGGGAGACCCAGTACTTC.

The chain carries TRBV3-1 and TRBJ1-5; D is unresolved. The CDR3 covers 15 residues. Trimming took off 2 bases at V and 3 bases at J, with 11 bases between the two ends. Germline V CDR1 and CDR2: LGHDT, YNNKEL (reference sequence). Here the CDR3 DNA reads TGTGCCAGCAGCCAATGGGCCGAGGCCAATCAGCCCCAGCATTTT. It codes for CASSQWAEANQPQHF.

At least ten counts were recorded for this clonotype. This chain uses TRBV11-2 with TRBJ2-2, with 8 bases lining up with TRBD2. Germline V gene sequence: CDR1 SGHAT, CDR2 FQNNGV. The CDR3 has 16 amino acids. Trimming cost V 5 bases and J 2 bases; bases outside gene matches: 7. This chain's CDR3 is CASSLTGGRNTGELFF. The CDR3, as DNA: TGTGCCAGCAGCCTAACGGGAGGGCGAAACACCGGGGAGCTGTTTTTT.

This chain joins TRBV6-2 or TRBV6-3 and TRBJ2-5, with D tentatively TRBD2 (5 bases). The V end lost 4 bases, the J end lost 5 bases, and 14 bases lay between the germline ends. CDR3 length: 14 amino acids. CDR1 and CDR2 (germline): MNHEY, SVGEGT. The CDR3 sequence: CASSLTKITETQYF. The CDR3 DNA sequence: TGTGCCAGCAGTTTGACTAAAATTACGGAGACCCAGTACTTC.

V is TRBV7-9 and J is TRBJ1-5; 7 nucleotides line up with TRBD1. The trim removed 4 bases at V and 5 bases at J, leaving 8 bases unmatched. Per germline, CDR1 SEHNR and CDR2 FQNEAQ (reference sequence). The CDR3 runs 15 residues. The CDR3 here is CASSSSGGAYQPQHF. CDR3 nucleotides: TGTGCCAGCAGCTCCTCAGGGGGGGCATATCAGCCCCAGCATTTT.